This TCR beta chain was observed in a study of regulatory T cells in long-lasting Graves disease. Study results and caveats: Gene preferences differed: TRBV28, TRBJ1-2, TRBJ2-5 in persistent cases.

Time point: newly diagnosed GD, antithyroid drugs for less than 3 months. TCR sequences were obtained from RNA taken from PBMCs. Germline lookup yields CDR1 SQVTM and CDR2 ANQGSEA. This CDR3 is built from 15 residues. The ends lost 2 bases at V and 0 bases at J; junction bases unmatched: 3. This clonotype has just a few counts. Its antigen is unknown. Researchers made TCR beta libraries by using iRepertoire HTBI primers and running Arm-PCR on CDR3 regions. TCRdb fed the multiplex PCR reads into MiXCR, producing one record per CDR3 protein. The sample records 540,000 or so distinct CDR3 sequences, 13% being singletons. The same sample was also used in a study of T cells in Graves' hyperthyroidism and ophthalmopathy. Per that study: Thyroid ultrasound and orbital computed tomography, with clinical symptoms and serum thyroxine and TRAb, informed diagnoses.

Specimen: peripheral blood mononuclear cells (PBMCs), collected at new diagnosis, from a patient treated with antithyroid drugs. The sequence was collected from a man between 25 and 39 years old with Graves disease. The rearrangement links TRBV29-1 to TRBJ2-1; 8 bases agree with TRBD2. The CDR3 nucleotides are TGCAGCGTTGAATTAGCGGGACCCTCCTACAATGAGCAGTTCTTC. This sequence encodes CSVELAGPSYNEQFF.